This TCR beta chain emerged from a study of blood T cell repertoires in COVID-19. This clone was detected a few times. Sequencing used immunoSEQ multiplex PCR; TCRdb keeps in-frame clones, though not all of them. The table has 200,000 or so clones, roughly 80% seen once; the top ten hold roughly 1.3%. In germline, CDR1 is KGHDR, CDR2 SFDVKD. V lost 0 bases to trimming and J lost 6 bases, with 5 bases between them. The length of the CDR3 is 12 residues. The sequenced sample consisted of PBMCs or T cells enriched from blood (not recorded which). The TCR sequence derives from a woman between 35 and 50 years old with acute COVID-19. The chain combines TRBV24-1 with TRBJ2-7; tentative D call: TRBD1 (5 bases). The CDR3 region is CATSDLTGEQYF. The CDR3 nucleotides are TGTGCCACCAGTGATTTGACAGGCGAGCAGTACTTC.